What follows is one T cell receptor (beta chain) and its context. The entry originates in a study of blood T cell repertoires in COVID-19. Adults between about 18 and 95 years of age took part from fewer than 30 US areas. Trimming took 3 bases from V and 4 from J, leaving 18 bases between them. CDR3 length equals 17 residues. The germline gives CDR1 KGHSH, CDR2 LQKENI. Original data processing: Researchers report that nucleated cell counts were estimated from reference gene primer amplification. Sequencing used immunoSEQ multiplex PCR; TCRdb keeps in-frame clones, though not all of them. Clonal size and the V and J genes are those of that table, whereas D and trimming came from the DNA. The sample carries a few hundred thousand clones, about 88% recorded once.

The chain uses TRBV18 and TRBJ1-4, with a possible D match to TRBD1 (5 bases). Material: PBMCs or T cells enriched from blood (not recorded which). This TCR was sampled from a woman under 30 who had been exposed to COVID-19. Written as DNA, the CDR3 is TGTGCCAGCTCACCCCTTGCTCGGCAGGGCTATAATGAAAAACTGTTTTTT. Its protein product is CASSPLARQGYNEKLFF.